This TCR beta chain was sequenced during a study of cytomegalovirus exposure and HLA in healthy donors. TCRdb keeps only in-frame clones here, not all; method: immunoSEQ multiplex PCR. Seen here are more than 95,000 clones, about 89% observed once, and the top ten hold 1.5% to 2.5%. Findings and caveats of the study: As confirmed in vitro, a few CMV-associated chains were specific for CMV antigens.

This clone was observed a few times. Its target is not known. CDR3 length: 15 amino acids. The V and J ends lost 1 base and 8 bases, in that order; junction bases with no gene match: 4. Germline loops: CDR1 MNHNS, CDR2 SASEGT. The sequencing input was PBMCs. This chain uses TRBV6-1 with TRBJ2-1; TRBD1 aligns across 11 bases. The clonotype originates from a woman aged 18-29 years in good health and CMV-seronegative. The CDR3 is CASSEGTGGGDEQFF. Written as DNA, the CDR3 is TGTGCCAGCAGTGAAGGGACAGGGGGCGGGGATGAGCAGTTCTTC.